This T cell receptor beta chain was identified during a study of blood T cell repertoires in COVID-19. CDR3 size: 16 residues. The V gene end was trimmed by 5 bases and the J gene end by 2 bases; junction bases not matched to a gene: 7. Per the germline V gene, CDR1 is SGDLS and CDR2 is YYNGEE. In the study's own analysis: Reference gene primers were amplified, and this amplification served to estimate nucleated cell counts. Clones were read by immunoSEQ multiplex PCR, and TCRdb kept only the in-frame ones, dropping some. That table furnishes V, J and clone size, whereas the DNA furnished D and trimming. The repertoire holds more than 250,000 clones, with 88% as singletons.

The source of this sequence is a woman aged 35 to 49 with acute COVID-19. The rearrangement uses TRBV9 and TRBJ1-2; 12 bases match TRBD1. The sequencing sample was made of PBMCs or T cells enriched from blood (not recorded which). The CDR3 spells CASRDTGTGGNYGYTF. CDR3 sequence (DNA): TGTGCCAGCAGGGACACCGGGACAGGGGGCAACTATGGCTACACCTTC.